The sequence of this TCR beta chain was determined in a study of cytomegalovirus exposure and HLA in healthy donors. General study points: Researchers reported from a later analysis that most CMV-associated TCR beta chains appeared HLA-restricted.

PCR involved 60 Vbeta and 13 Jbeta primers. Method: immunoSEQ multiplex PCR; TCRdb's copy keeps in-frame clones and lacks some. The sample consists of approximately 150,000 clones, 84% of them appearing once. In the case of this clone: The antigen is unknown.

The J segment lost 7 bases and the V segment lost 5 bases, leaving 10 bases of the junction unmatched. CDR1 and CDR2 (germline): SQVTM, ANQGSEA. The CDR3 totals 14 residues. This TCR came from a girl aged 10-17 years in good health and CMV-seropositive. Sequencing was done on a sample of PBMCs. This chain joins TRBV29-1 and TRBJ2-5; 10 bases match TRBD1. CDR3 DNA sequence: TGCAGCGTTACATCCGGGACAGGGGTAGTGACCCAGTACTTC. It translates to CSVTSGTGVVTQYF. The variable domain in full, with the rest retrieved from reference TRBV29-1 and TRBJ2-5, is SAVISQKPSRDICQRGTSLTIQCQVDSQVTMMFWYRQQPGQSLTLIATANQGSEATYESGFVIDKFPISRPNLTFSTLTVSNMSPEDSSIYLCSVTSGTGVVTQYFGPGTRLLVL.